This is a list of T cell receptor beta chains from one sample in a study of blood T cell repertoires in COVID-19. Method: immunoSEQ multiplex PCR; TCRdb's copy keeps in-frame clones and lacks some. This repertoire shows approximately 330,000 clones, around 86% found once; its top ten account for approximately 4.4%. Sequencing was performed on PBMCs or T cells enriched from blood (not recorded which). The receptor source for this set is a woman between 40 and 55 years old with acute COVID-19. CDR3s include the opening cysteine and the closing phenylalanine or tryptophan.

V	J	CDR3
TRBV4-3	TRBJ1-6	CASSQRTGNSPLHF
TRBV4-2	TRBJ1-6	CASSQGTGDLGSPLHF
TRBV5-1	TRBJ2-5	CASSLRQGNMETQYF
TRBV20-1	TRBJ2-7	CSASRQGVYEQYF
TRBV28	TRBJ1-4	CASSTGSATNEKLFF
TRBV18	TRBJ1-1	CASSGQAEAFF
TRBV28	TRBJ1-2	CASSLPGGQAGYTF
TRBV6-5	TRBJ1-5	CASSTDRGQPQHF
TRBV5-4	TRBJ2-5	CASSLTSGGAKGETQYF
TRBV6-6	TRBJ1-1	CASSYFADTNTEAFF
TRBV7-8	TRBJ2-6	CASSLRGANVLTF
TRBV7-9	TRBJ2-2	CASSVGQGWTGELFF
TRBV28	TRBJ1-1	CASRPREALNTEAFF
TRBV25-1	TRBJ1-2	CASSEAGGALDYTF
TRBV19	TRBJ1-5	CASNALTGSQPQHF
TRBV7-8	TRBJ1-4	CASSLDRMEKLFF
TRBV27	TRBJ1-2	CASSLSGGAGYGYTF
TRBV7-9	TRBJ2-1	CASSFLFSLTNEQFF
TRBV5-1	TRBJ1-2	CASSPGDRGFHGYTF
TRBV5-1	TRBJ2-6	CASSQGSGANVLTF
TRBV3-1/TRBV3-2	TRBJ2-7	CASSHRGKYEQYF
TRBV7-9	TRBJ2-7	CASSLSPRGSYEQYF
TRBV6-5	TRBJ2-7	CASSYSTGGAYEQYF
TRBV5-6	TRBJ1-5	CASSLVGGPINQPQHF
TRBV7-3	TRBJ2-3	CASSSRDSRLGDTQYF
TRBV3-1/TRBV3-2	TRBJ2-1	CASRQAGGPSGGQFF
TRBV7-8	TRBJ2-2	CASSSVGGSTGELFF
TRBV6-5	TRBJ1-5	CASRADSIGGQPQHF
TRBV28	TRBJ2-1	CASSPMGLAGVRNEQFF
TRBV9	TRBJ1-2	CASSNDLWSGYTF
TRBV19	TRBJ1-6	CASSRDRDRSSLHF
TRBV7-8	TRBJ2-1	CASSPTGLGNEQFF
TRBV6-6	TRBJ2-7	CASSYSGGGYEQYF
TRBV19	TRBJ1-3	CASSTSQSGMGNTIYF
TRBV28	TRBJ2-7	CASRSPGTSGRGALEQYF
TRBV7-2	TRBJ2-7	CASSRGLSYEQYF
TRBV5-8	TRBJ2-5	CASSLGQGYETQYF
TRBV12-3/TRBV12-4	TRBJ1-2	CASSLGGKGYTF
TRBV29-1	TRBJ2-5	CSVEPDRVLSFEGGEETQYF
TRBV15	TRBJ1-3	CATSRSDRLGNTIYF
TRBV11-3	TRBJ2-1	CASSLSPHREVRQFF
TRBV19	TRBJ1-5	CASSREGGNQPQHF
TRBV7-2	TRBJ2-7	CASSLGGGRLNEQYF
TRBV9	TRBJ2-2	CASSPLSGGAVTGELFF
TRBV7-8	TRBJ2-7	CASSLGGGVYEQYF
TRBV5-5	TRBJ2-1	CASSLDPLGSSYNEQFF
TRBV5-1	TRBJ1-1	CASSLRGEDTEAFF